This TCR beta chain was obtained from a study of blood T cell repertoires in COVID-19. As for the study in general: Acute and convalescent COVID-19 samples came from the United States, Italy and Spain. The analysed material was cDNA or gDNA that came from T cells, B-cell-depleted T cells, or PBMCs.

This CDR3 is 17 amino acids long. Original handling: Researchers report that nucleated cell counts were estimated from reference gene primer amplification. Here immunoSEQ multiplex PCR was the method, and the copy in TCRdb shows in-frame clones only, minus some. That table gives V, J and clone size, and the DNA gave D and trimming. In the table there are about 160,000 clones, almost 85% of which are singletons. The receptor was isolated from a man aged 18 to 29 with active or convalescent COVID-19. The J gene is TRBJ2-2, the V gene TRBV21-1; TRBD2, the table's D call, was not compared with the DNA. TRBV21-1 is a pseudogene segment. What was sequenced was peripheral blood. The CDR3 DNA reads TGTGCCAGCAGCAAATCGGCTAGCGGGACTAACACCGGGGAGCTGTTTTTT. Its translation is CASSKSASGTNTGELFF.